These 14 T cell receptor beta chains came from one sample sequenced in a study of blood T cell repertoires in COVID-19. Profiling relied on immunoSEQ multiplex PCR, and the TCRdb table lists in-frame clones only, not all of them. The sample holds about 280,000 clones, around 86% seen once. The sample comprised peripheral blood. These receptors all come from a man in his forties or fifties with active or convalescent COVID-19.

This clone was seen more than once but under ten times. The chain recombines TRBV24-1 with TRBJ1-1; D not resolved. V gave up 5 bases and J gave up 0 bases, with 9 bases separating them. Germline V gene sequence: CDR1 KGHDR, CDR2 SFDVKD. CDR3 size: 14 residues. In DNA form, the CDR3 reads TGTGCCACCAGTGGAGGCAGTATGAACACTGAAGCTTTCTTT. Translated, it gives CATSGGSMNTEAFF.

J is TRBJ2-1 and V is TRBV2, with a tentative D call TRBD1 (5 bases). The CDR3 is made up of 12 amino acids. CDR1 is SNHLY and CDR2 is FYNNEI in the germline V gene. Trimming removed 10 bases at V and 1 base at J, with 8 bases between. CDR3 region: CANKGSYNEQFF. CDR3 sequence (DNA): TGTGCCAACAAGGGGTCCTACAATGAGCAGTTCTTC.

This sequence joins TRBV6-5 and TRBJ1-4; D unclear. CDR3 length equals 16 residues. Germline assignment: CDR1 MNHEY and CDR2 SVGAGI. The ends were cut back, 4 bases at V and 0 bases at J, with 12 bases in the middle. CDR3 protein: CASSSGFIATNEKLFF. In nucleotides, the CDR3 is TGTGCCAGCAGTTCGGGGTTTATTGCAACTAATGAAAAACTGTTTTTT.

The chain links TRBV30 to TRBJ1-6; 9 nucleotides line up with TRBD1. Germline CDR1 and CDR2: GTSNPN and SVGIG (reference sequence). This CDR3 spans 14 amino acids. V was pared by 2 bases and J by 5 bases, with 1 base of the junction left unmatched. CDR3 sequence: CAWSRQGDNSPLHF. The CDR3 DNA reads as TGTGCCTGGAGTCGACAGGGGGATAATTCACCCCTCCACTTT.

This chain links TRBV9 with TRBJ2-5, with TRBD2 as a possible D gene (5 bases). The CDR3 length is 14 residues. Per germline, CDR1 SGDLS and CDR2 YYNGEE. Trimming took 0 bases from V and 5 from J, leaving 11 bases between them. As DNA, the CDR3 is TGTGCCAGCAGCGTAGTGGTGCCGGGGGAGACCCAGTACTTC. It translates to CASSVVVPGETQYF.

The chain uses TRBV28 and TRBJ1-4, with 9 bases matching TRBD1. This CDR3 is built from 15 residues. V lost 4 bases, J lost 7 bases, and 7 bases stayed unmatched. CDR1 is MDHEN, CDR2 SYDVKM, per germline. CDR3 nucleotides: TGTGCCAGCAGTTCCTCCGGGACAGGGATTGAAAAACTGTTTTTT. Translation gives CASSSSGTGIEKLFF.

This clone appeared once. CDR3: CASSLLGVSGRDNEQFF. CDR3 bases: TGTGCCAGCAGTTTACTGGGGGTTAGCGGGAGGGACAATGAGCAGTTCTTC. J is TRBJ2-1 and V is TRBV27; 11 bases map to TRBD2. This CDR3 is built from 17 residues. V lost 2 bases and J lost 5; bases outside the gene matches: 8. Germline lookup yields CDR1 MNHEY and CDR2 SMNVEV (reference sequence).

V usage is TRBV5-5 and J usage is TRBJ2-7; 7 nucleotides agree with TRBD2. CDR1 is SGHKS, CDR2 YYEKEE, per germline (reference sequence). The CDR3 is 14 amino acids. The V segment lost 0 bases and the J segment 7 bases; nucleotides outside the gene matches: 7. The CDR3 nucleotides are TGTGCCAGCAGCTTGGGTACGCGGGGGAGAGAGCAGTACTTC. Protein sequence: CASSLGTRGREQYF.

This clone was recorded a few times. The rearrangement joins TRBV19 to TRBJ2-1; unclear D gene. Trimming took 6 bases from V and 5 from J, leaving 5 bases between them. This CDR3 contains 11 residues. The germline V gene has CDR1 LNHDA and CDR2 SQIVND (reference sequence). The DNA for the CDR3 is TGTGCCAGTAGACTGGACAATGAGCAGTTCTTC. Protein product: CASRLDNEQFF.

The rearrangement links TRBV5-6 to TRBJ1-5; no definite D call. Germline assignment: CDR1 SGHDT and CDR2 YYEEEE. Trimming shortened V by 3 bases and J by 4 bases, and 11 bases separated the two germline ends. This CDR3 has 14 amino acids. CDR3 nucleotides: TGTGCCAGCAGCTGGGGAGTTAAAAATCAGCCCCAGCATTTT. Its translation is CASSWGVKNQPQHF.

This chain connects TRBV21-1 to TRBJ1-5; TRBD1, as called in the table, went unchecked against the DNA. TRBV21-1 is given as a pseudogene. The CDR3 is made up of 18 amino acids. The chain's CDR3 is CASSQDRGLLYSNQPQHF. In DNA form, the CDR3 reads TGTGCCAGCAGCCAGGACAGGGGACTACTTTATAGCAATCAGCCCCAGCATTTT.

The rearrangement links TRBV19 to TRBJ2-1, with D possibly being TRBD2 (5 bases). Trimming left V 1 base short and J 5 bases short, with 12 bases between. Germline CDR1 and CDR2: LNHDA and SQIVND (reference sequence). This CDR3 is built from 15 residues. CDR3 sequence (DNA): TGTGCCAGTAGTATAGGGACTCGATCCGACAATGAGCAGTTCTTC. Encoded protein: CASSIGTRSDNEQFF.

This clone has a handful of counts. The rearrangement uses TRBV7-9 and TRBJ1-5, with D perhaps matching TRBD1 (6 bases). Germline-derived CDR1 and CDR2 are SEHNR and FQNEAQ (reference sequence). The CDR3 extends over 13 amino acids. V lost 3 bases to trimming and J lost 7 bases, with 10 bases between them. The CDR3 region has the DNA TGTGCCAGCAGCTTGGCGGGGGCCCAGCCCCAGCATTTT. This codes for CASSLAGAQPQHF.

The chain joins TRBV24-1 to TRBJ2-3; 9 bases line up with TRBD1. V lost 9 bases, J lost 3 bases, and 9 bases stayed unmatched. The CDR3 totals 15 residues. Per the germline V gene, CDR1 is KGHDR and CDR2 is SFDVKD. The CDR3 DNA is TGTGCCACCGAAAGCTGGGACAGGGAAACAGATACGCAGTATTTT. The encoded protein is CATESWDRETDTQYF.